Below are 15 T cell receptor beta chains sequenced from a single sample in a study of cytomegalovirus exposure and HLA in healthy donors. Primers for the PCR totalled 60 Vbeta and 13 Jbeta. The data were produced by immunoSEQ multiplex PCR, yet TCRdb's version contains in-frame clones alone and is incomplete. This sample has about 150,000 clones, with roughly 78% found just once. The sample consisted of PBMCs. Receptors were obtained from a man aged 50-59 years in good health and CMV-seropositive.

V gene TRBV6-4 combines with J gene TRBJ1-1, with TRBD1 matching 7 bases. This CDR3 is 15 amino acids long. Germline V CDR1 and CDR2: MRHNA, SNTAGT. The trim removed 0 bases at V and 3 bases at J, leaving 4 bases unmatched. Here the CDR3 reads CASSDSDREDTEAFF. DNA for the CDR3: TGTGCCAGCAGTGACTCTGACAGGGAGGACACTGAAGCTTTCTTT.

Regarding this clone: Other DNA sequences in the sample encode the same CDR3. This chain connects TRBV7-2 to TRBJ1-3; TRBD1 matches 10 bases. The CDR3 loop spans 15 amino acids. CDR1 SGHTA and CDR2 FQGNSA come from the germline V gene. Trimming took 5 bases from V and 2 from J; bases not matched to a gene: 3. The CDR3 sequence: CASSLDRGTGNTIYF. The CDR3 DNA reads TGTGCCAGCAGCCTGGACAGGGGGACTGGAAACACCATATATTTT.

This chain links TRBV7-2 with TRBJ2-6, with 10 bases aligning to TRBD2. CDR1 is SGHTA, CDR2 FQGNSA, per germline. This CDR3 contains 18 residues. The junction had 7 bases not matched to a gene; V was cut back by 2 bases and J by 3 bases. In DNA form, the CDR3 reads TGTGCCAGCAGCTTAACTAGCGGGGTATTAGGTGGGGCCAACGTCCTGACTTTC. Protein sequence: CASSLTSGVLGGANVLTF.

Points on this clone: At one boundary the junction diverges from the germline segment, which might be a read error. The V gene is TRBV2, the J gene TRBJ2-1; 8 nucleotides align to TRBD2. CDR1 SNHLY and CDR2 FYNNEI come from the germline V gene. The CDR3 runs 11 residues. The CDR3 sequence: CASSEGVAGLF. CDR3 coding DNA: TGTGCCAGCAGTGAAGGGGTAGCGGGACTCTTC.

This rearrangement joins TRBV5-8 to TRBJ2-2, with a weak D call TRBD1 (5 bases). V was pared by 6 bases and J by 2 bases, with 11 bases between. The CDR3 is made up of 14 amino acids. Germline CDR1 and CDR2: SGHTS and YDEGEE. The CDR3 sequence is CASTQGINTGELFF. The CDR3 nucleotides are TGTGCCAGCACCCAGGGCATAAACACCGGGGAGCTGTTTTTT. The variable domain in full, with the rest retrieved from reference TRBV5-8 and TRBJ2-2, is EAGVTQSPTHLIKTRGQQATLRCSPISGHTSVYWYQQALGLGLQFLLWYDEGEERNRGNFPPRFSGRQFPNYSSELNVNALELEDSALYLCASTQGINTGELFFGEGSRLTVL.

The chain uses TRBV29-1 and TRBJ1-5; 7 nucleotides align to TRBD1. The CDR3 length is 14 residues. Germline values: CDR1 SQVTM, CDR2 ANQGSEA. Trimming at V came to 5 bases and at J to 0 bases, leaving 4 bases not matched to a gene. DNA for the CDR3: TGCAGCGTTTCAGGGGGTAATAGCAATCAGCCCCAGCATTTT. Translation gives CSVSGGNSNQPQHF.

The chain uses TRBV7-2 and TRBJ2-7; possibly TRBD1 for D (6 bases). Trimming pared 0 bases from V and 3 bases from J, leaving 15 bases between. Germline CDR1 SGHTA, CDR2 FQGNSA. The CDR3 is made up of 16 amino acids. CDR3 bases: TGTGCCAGCAGCTTAGCGCTCGGCAGGGGAAACTACGAGCAGTACTTC. Amino acid sequence: CASSLALGRGNYEQYF.

This clone has just a few counts. The genes are TRBV6-6 and TRBJ2-7, with 9 positions matching TRBD2. V lost 0 bases to trimming and J lost 4 bases; unmatched junction nucleotides: 7. Germline CDR1 is MNHNY and CDR2 is SVGAGI (reference sequence). The CDR3 extends over 16 amino acids. For the CDR3, the DNA is TGTGCCAGCAGTTACTCCGCTAGCGGGGTCCCGTACGAGCAGTACTTC. This translates into CASSYSASGVPYEQYF.

This chain uses TRBV2 with TRBJ1-1, with 7 bases aligning to TRBD1. The CDR3 sequence is 13 residues long. Per germline, CDR1 SNHLY and CDR2 FYNNEI. The trim removed 8 bases at V and 5 bases at J, leaving 8 bases unmatched. The CDR3 region is CASQGVALTEAFF. In DNA, the CDR3 is TGTGCCAGCCAGGGGGTCGCACTGACTGAAGCTTTCTTT.

In its sample, this clone was seen a few times. CDR3 coding DNA: TGCGCCAGCAGCTCCCTCCGCGGAACTTACAATGAGCAGTTCTTC. Translated, it gives CASSSLRGTYNEQFF. V usage is TRBV5-1 and J usage is TRBJ2-1; D not certain. V lost 3 bases and J 4 bases, leaving 14 bases between the germline ends. Germline CDR1 is SGHRS and CDR2 is YFSETQ. The CDR3 totals 15 residues. Full variable domain (missing parts from reference TRBV5-1 and TRBJ2-1): KAGVTQTPRYLIKTRGQQVTLSCSPISGHRSVSWYQQTPGQGLQFLFEYFSETQRNKGNFPGRFSGRQFSNSRSEMNVSTLELGDSALYLCASSSLRGTYNEQFFGPGTRLTVL.

The CDR3 DNA follows: TGTGCCAGCAGCTTGTGGTCAGGCTCTGGAAACACCATATATTTT. Translation: CASSLWSGSGNTIYF. The chain uses TRBV5-8 and TRBJ1-3; D is unclear. In germline, CDR1 is SGHTS, CDR2 YDEGEE. V lost 1 base to trimming and J lost 0 bases, with 8 bases between them. This CDR3 region has 15 residues.

This clone was recorded once. This sequence joins TRBV27 and TRBJ2-3, with 7 bases matching TRBD2. V shed 7 bases, J shed 5 bases, and the junction held 9 bases outside the gene matches. The CDR3 runs 14 residues. CDR1 and CDR2 from the germline V gene are MNHEY and SMNVEV (reference sequence). The CDR3 bases are TGTGCCAGCACCCCGGGAGGCCTTGTAGATACGCAGTATTTT. Residues: CASTPGGLVDTQYF.

This clone was recorded a few times. CDR3 amino acids: CASSLFGGDHTGELFF. The CDR3 DNA reads as TGTGCCAGCTCCCTGTTTGGAGGTGATCACACCGGGGAGCTGTTTTTT. The rearrangement links TRBV27 to TRBJ2-2, with D perhaps TRBD2 (5 bases). V was cut by 8 bases and J by 3 bases, with 19 bases left in between. Germline-derived CDR1 and CDR2 are MNHEY and SMNVEV (reference sequence). This CDR3 is built from 16 residues.

CDR3 sequence reads: CASQPGQPITGELFF. The CDR3 DNA follows: TGTGCCAGCCAACCGGGACAGCCAATCACCGGGGAGCTGTTTTTT. V gene TRBV6-1 combines with J gene TRBJ2-2; 7 bases are shared with TRBD1. This CDR3 contains 15 residues. V was pared by 8 bases and J by 4 bases, with 10 bases of the junction left unmatched. Germline CDR1 is MNHNS and CDR2 is SASEGT.

The V and J genes are TRBV6-1 and TRBJ1-2, with D possibly TRBD1 on 6 matching bases. The CDR3 runs to 16 residues. V dropped 0 bases and J dropped 4 bases, with 15 bases sitting between them. Per the germline V gene, CDR1 is MNHNS and CDR2 is SASEGT. The CDR3 bases are TGTGCCAGCAGTGAAGCCTTAGGACAGCTGCTCTATGGCTACACCTTC. Translated, it gives CASSEALGQLLYGYTF.